This entry describes one TCR beta chain. Antigen: not known. These data originate in a study of CD8 T cells in ankylosing spondylitis. The germline V gene has CDR1 SGHTA and CDR2 FQGNSA. The CDR3 is made up of 13 amino acids. V lost 5 bases, J lost 3 bases, and 10 bases lay in between. Quantitative 5'-RACE with molecular barcodes produced the TCR beta libraries. MiXCR, run by TCRdb on the 5' RACE reads, gives a single entry per CDR3 protein. The sample lists approximately 250,000 distinct CDR3 sequences, about 10% occurring once. Findings of the study overall: Some of the motif variants had earlier been found in reactive arthritis patients' fluid and blood. A TCR beta motif of several highly homologous variants appeared characteristic of ankylosing spondylitis blood.

This TCR came from a male donor with ankylosing spondylitis or in good health (not recorded which). The sample consisted of blood, either unsorted or a sorted T cell fraction (not recorded which). The rearrangement links TRBV7-2 to TRBJ2-5; weak D call: TRBD2 (5 bases). This chain's CDR3 is CASSRSGEETQYF. The CDR3 DNA is TGTGCCAGCAGCCGGAGCGGAGAAGAGACCCAGTACTTC. The full variable domain, in which reference TRBV7-2 and TRBJ2-5 provide the parts outside the CDR3, is GAGVSQSPSNKVTEKGKDVELRCDPISGHTALYWYRQSLGQGLEFLIYFQGNSAPDKSGLPSDRFSAERTGGSVSTLTIQRTQQEDSAVYLCASSRSGEETQYFGPGTRLLVL.